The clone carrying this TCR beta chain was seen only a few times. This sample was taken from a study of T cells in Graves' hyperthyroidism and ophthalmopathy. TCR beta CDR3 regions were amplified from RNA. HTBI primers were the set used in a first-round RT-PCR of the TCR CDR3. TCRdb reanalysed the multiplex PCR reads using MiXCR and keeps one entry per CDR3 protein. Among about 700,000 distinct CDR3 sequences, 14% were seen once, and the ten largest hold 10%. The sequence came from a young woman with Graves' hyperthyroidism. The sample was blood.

The CDR3 is CASSYRAGYYNEQFF. The CDR3 nucleotides are TGTGCCAGCAGCTACCGGGCGGGGTACTACAATGAGCAGTTCTTC. The V and J genes are TRBV28 and TRBJ2-1; possibly TRBD2 for D (6 bases). With 6 bases removed from V and 3 bases from J, the gap between germline ends came to 15 bases. The CDR3 length is 15 residues. Per the germline V gene, CDR1 is MDHEN and CDR2 is SYDVKM.